One and the same sample provided the 11 T cell receptor beta chains below, sequenced in a study of spatial heterogeneity in lung cancer. Time point meaning: sample taken at primary tumor resection. TCRdb fed the 5' RACE reads into MiXCR, producing one record per CDR3 protein. The sample includes about 27,000 distinct CDR3 sequences, 7% of them seen just once. Sequencing was performed on PBMCs, taken at surgery. The origin of the receptors is a male donor with early-stage non-small cell lung cancer.

This clonotype has a handful of counts. The CDR3 loop reads CASSFQKAGFGEQYF. CDR3 nucleotide sequence: TGTGCCAGCAGCTTCCAAAAAGCAGGGTTTGGCGAGCAGTACTTC. The V gene is TRBV12-3 or TRBV12-4, the J gene TRBJ2-7, with D perhaps TRBD1 (5 bases). Trimming removed 6 bases at V and 6 bases at J, with 21 bases between. The CDR3 consists of 15 residues.

This clonotype came up many times. V is TRBV24-1 and J is TRBJ2-1; 7 bases align to TRBD2. CDR3 length: 17 amino acids. CDR1 and CDR2 from the germline V gene are KGHDR and SFDVKD. The V and J ends lost 3 bases and 1 base, in that order; junction bases with no gene match: 8. This CDR3 is CATSDGGRTSSYNEQFF. The DNA of the CDR3 is TGTGCCACCAGTGATGGGGGACGGACTAGTTCCTACAATGAGCAGTTCTTC.

This clonotype has a count of ten or more. The chain recombines TRBV4-1 with TRBJ1-2, with TRBD1 as a possible D gene (5 bases). In germline, CDR1 is MGHRA, CDR2 YSYEKL. Trimming removed 2 bases at V and 8 bases at J, with 15 bases between. The CDR3 covers 14 residues. For the CDR3, the DNA is TGCGCCAGCAGCCAACCAGACAGCCTTTGGGGCTACACCTTC. Its translation is CASSQPDSLWGYTF.

This clonotype occurred many times. The rearrangement uses TRBV20-1 and TRBJ1-2; possibly TRBD1 for D (5 bases). V was clipped by 4 bases and J by 8 bases, with 11 bases between them. There are 11 residues in the CDR3. CDR1 is DFQATT, CDR2 SNEGSKA, per germline (reference sequence). Here the CDR3 DNA reads TGCAGTGCTACTTCGGAGGGGGGCTACACCTTC. Protein product: CSATSEGGYTF.

This clonotype appeared many times. The V call is TRBV4-1, the J call TRBJ2-3; D gene unclear. The CDR3 sequence is 13 residues long. Trimming pared 1 base from V and 2 bases from J, leaving 4 bases between. The germline gives CDR1 MGHRA, CDR2 YSYEKL. The CDR3 DNA reads TGCGCCAGCAGCCAAGTAAACACAGATACGCAGTATTTT. As protein: CASSQVNTDTQYF.

This clonotype occurred many times. V and J are TRBV9 and TRBJ2-3; D is possibly TRBD2 (5 bases). Germline-derived CDR1 and CDR2 are SGDLS and YYNGEE. CDR3 length: 15 amino acids. V was trimmed by 0 bases and J by 7 bases, leaving 15 bases between them. CDR3 region: CASSVGSIVGNTQYF. CDR3 DNA sequence: TGTGCCAGCAGCGTAGGTTCCATCGTCGGGAATACGCAGTATTTT. The entire variable domain, with the rest obtained from reference TRBV9 and TRBJ2-3, is as follows: DSGVTQTPKHLITATGQRVTLRCSPRSGDLSVYWYQQSLDQGLQFLIQYYNGEERAKGNILERFSAQQFPDLHSELNLSSLELGDSALYFCASSVGSIVGNTQYFGPGTRLTVL.

Ten or more counts support this clonotype. Here the CDR3 reads CASSQVGGYTGELFF. CDR3 coding DNA: TGTGCCAGCAGCCAAGTAGGGGGCTACACCGGGGAGCTGTTTTTT. The chain joins TRBV3-1 to TRBJ2-2; 7 nucleotides line up with TRBD1. CDR1 LGHDT and CDR2 YNNKEL come from the germline V gene (reference sequence). This CDR3 contains 15 residues. Unmatched junction bases numbered 2, after V lost 1 base and J lost 3 bases.

V is TRBV20-1 and J is TRBJ2-3; 7 nucleotides agree with TRBD1. CDR1 is DFQATT, CDR2 SNEGSKA, per germline (reference sequence). This CDR3 is 13 amino acids long. Trimming removed 1 base from V and 8 bases from J; junction bases left unmatched: 6. CDR3 nucleotides: TGCAGTGCTAGAGCACAGGGGCCAGGTACGCAGTATTTT. Translation: CSARAQGPGTQYF.

This chain joins TRBV7-3 and TRBJ1-1; 7 bases are a match to TRBD1. With V trimmed by 3 bases and J by 1 base, 2 bases remained unmatched. The CDR3 contains 14 residues. Germline V lookup: CDR1 SGHTA, CDR2 FQGTGA. CDR3 DNA: TGTGCCAGCAGCTTGGGGACAGAGAACACTGAAGCTTTCTTT. It specifies CASSLGTENTEAFF. Combining the CDR3 with reference TRBV7-3 and TRBJ1-1 gives the whole variable domain GAGVSQTPSNKVTEKGKYVELRCDPISGHTALYWYRQSLGQGPEFLIYFQGTGAADDSGLPNDRFFAVRPEGSVSTLKIQRTERGDSAVYLCASSLGTENTEAFFGQGTRLTVV.

In this sample, this clonotype turned up many times. The V call is TRBV4-1, the J call TRBJ1-4, with 8 bases aligning to TRBD1. This CDR3 contains 15 residues. The V segment lost 4 bases and the J segment 7 bases; nucleotides outside the gene matches: 8. Germline CDR1 and CDR2: MGHRA and YSYEKL. As DNA, the CDR3 is TGCGCCAGCAGCCCTCCGGACAGGGATTTTGAAAAACTGTTTTTT. This translates into CASSPPDRDFEKLFF.

This clonotype was picked up many times. V usage is TRBV4-1 and J usage is TRBJ2-5; TRBD1 or TRBD2 may be the D gene (5 bases each). The CDR3 spans 13 residues. Per the germline V gene, CDR1 is MGHRA and CDR2 is YSYEKL. V was clipped by 0 bases and J by 5 bases, with 7 bases between them. The CDR3 loop is CASSQDGGETQYF. Written as DNA, the CDR3 is TGCGCCAGCAGCCAAGATGGGGGTGAGACCCAGTACTTC.